This T cell receptor beta chain is drawn from a study of cytomegalovirus exposure and HLA in healthy donors. Study-level findings and limits: HLA restriction was apparent for most CMV-associated TCR beta chains in a later analysis. It was in a later analysis that TCR association rates were seen to vary by HLA locus, highest for DRB1 and lowest for HLA-C. Certain sequence variants were highly shared and formed a cluster, and this cluster was likely a sequencing artifact.

The CDR3 totals 16 residues. Trimming removed 0 bases from V and 4 bases from J; junction bases left unmatched: 0. Germline values: CDR1 SGHTA, CDR2 FQGNSA. This PCR relied on a set of 60 Vbeta primers and 13 Jbeta primers. The method was immunoSEQ multiplex PCR; TCRdb's version includes in-frame clones alone and lacks a portion of them. The repertoire holds around 97,000 clones, with 73% as singletons. Comment on this clone: Antigen specificity is unknown.

The clonotype comes from a man aged 40-50 years in good health and CMV-seronegative. This chain uses TRBV7-2 with TRBJ2-1, with 13 bases lining up with TRBD2. The material sequenced was PBMCs. CDR3 sequence: CASSLALAGGYNEQFF. CDR3 coding DNA: TGTGCCAGCAGCTTAGCACTAGCGGGGGGGTACAATGAGCAGTTCTTC.